This T cell receptor (beta chain) was captured by sequencing in a study of T cells in Graves' hyperthyroidism and ophthalmopathy. Authors of the study amplified TCR beta CDR3 regions from RNA transcripts. A first-round RT-PCR of the TCR CDR3 used the HTBI primer set. TCRdb used MiXCR to reprocess the multiplex PCR reads, holding one entry per CDR3 protein. The sample holds 550,000 to 600,000 distinct CDR3 sequences, about 43% seen once. This clonotype appeared many times. Orbital computed tomography, thyroid ultrasound, serum thyroxine and TRAb, and clinical symptoms together informed the diagnoses. The CDR3 sequence is 15 residues long. Germline CDR1 reads SGHDT; CDR2 reads YYEEEE. V was clipped by 0 bases and J by 3 bases, with 13 bases between them.

V is TRBV5-6 and J is TRBJ2-7; D is undetermined. The receptor was derived from an adult woman with Graves' disease, either hyperthyroidism or ophthalmopathy (not recorded which). Sequencing was done on a sample of peripheral blood or thyroid tissue (not recorded which). CDR3 sequence: CASSLDGRMIYEQYF. The CDR3 nucleotides read TGTGCCAGCAGCTTGGACGGCAGGATGATCTACGAGCAGTACTTC. The whole variable domain, remainder taken from reference TRBV5-6 and TRBJ2-7, is DAGVTQSPTHLIKTRGQQVTLRCSPKSGHDTVSWYQQALGQGPQFIFQYYEEEERQRGNFPDRFSGHQFPNYSSELNVNALLLGDSALYLCASSLDGRMIYEQYFGPGTRLTVT.